A single sample gave rise to the 21 T cell receptor beta chains below, sequenced in a study of T cells in Graves' hyperthyroidism and ophthalmopathy. The TCR beta CDR3 regions underwent amplification using RNA transcripts as the source. A first-round RT-PCR of the TCR CDR3 used the HTBI primer set. TCRdb re-called the multiplex PCR reads with MiXCR, one entry per CDR3 protein. The sample includes some 98,000 distinct CDR3 sequences, roughly 40% of them seen just once. The sequenced material came from peripheral blood or thyroid tissue (not recorded which). These receptors came from a woman aged 25 to 39 with Graves' hyperthyroidism.

This clonotype has ten or more counts. The chain recombines TRBV7-9 with TRBJ1-2; no reliable D call. CDR3 length equals 13 residues. CDR1 and CDR2 from the germline V gene are SEHNR and FQNEAQ (reference sequence). Trimming left V 2 bases short and J 4 bases short, with 8 bases between. The CDR3, as DNA: TGTGCCAGCAGCTTACGCGGCATCTATGGCTACACCTTC. Protein product: CASSLRGIYGYTF.

This clonotype was observed a few times. This chain uses TRBV6-5 with TRBJ1-6, with a possible D match to TRBD1 (6 bases). CDR3 size: 10 residues. V dropped 11 bases and J dropped 9 bases, with 8 bases sitting between them. Per germline, CDR1 MNHEY and CDR2 SVGAGI. The CDR3 protein is CAAGVSPLHF. The DNA for the CDR3 is TGTGCCGCAGGGGTTTCACCCCTCCACTTT.

With respect to this clonotype: This CDR3 fails to terminate in the conserved phenylalanine or tryptophan, so it likely reflects a read error. The chain has TRBV6-5 and TRBJ1-5; D may be TRBD1 (5 bases). The CDR3 extends over 14 amino acids. CDR1 is MNHEY and CDR2 is SVGAGI in the germline V gene. Trimming stripped 6 bases from V and 1 base from J, with 10 bases between. The CDR3 loop is CASRHPGSNQPQHS. The CDR3 DNA reads TGTGCCAGCAGGCACCCAGGGAGCAATCAGCCCCAGCATTCT.

This clonotype has at least ten counts. The chain joins TRBV10-3 to TRBJ2-5, with D possibly being TRBD2 (6 bases). Germline-derived CDR1 and CDR2 are ENHRY and SYGVKD. V was trimmed by 6 bases and J by 8 bases, leaving 19 bases between them. This CDR3 contains 14 residues. CDR3 nucleotides: TGTGCCATCAGCGGGACTGGTCCACTGGTCACCCAGTACTTC. This gives the protein CAISGTGPLVTQYF.

This clonotype has more than one count but fewer than ten. The V and J genes are TRBV6-1 and TRBJ2-3; unclear D gene. The CDR3 totals 14 residues. CDR1 and CDR2 from the germline V gene are MNHNS and SASEGT. The V end was cut by 6 bases, the J end by 0 bases, with 10 bases between. CDR3 region: CASRRISSTDTQYF. CDR3 sequence (DNA): TGTGCCAGCAGGCGGATATCTAGCACAGATACGCAGTATTTT.

This clonotype was counted at least ten times. The V and J genes are TRBV7-2 and TRBJ1-1; D is ambiguous. Germline assignment: CDR1 SGHTA and CDR2 FQGNSA. The CDR3 is made up of 12 amino acids. Trimming removed 5 bases from V and 5 bases from J, with 9 bases in between. DNA of the CDR3: TGTGCCAGCAGCCAGTCGGTGACTGAAGCTTTCTTT. Translated, it gives CASSQSVTEAFF. Combining the CDR3 with reference TRBV7-2 and TRBJ1-1 gives the whole variable domain GAGVSQSPSNKVTEKGKDVELRCDPISGHTALYWYRQSLGQGLEFLIYFQGNSAPDKSGLPSDRFSAERTGGSVSTLTIQRTQQEDSAVYLCASSQSVTEAFFGQGTRLTVV.

This chain joins TRBV7-2 and TRBJ2-3; D perhaps matches TRBD1 (5 bases). The J call may be mistaken, given a closer DNA end match to TRBJ1-5. Looked up from germline, CDR1 is SGHTA and CDR2 is FQGNSA. The CDR3 totals 15 residues. The CDR3 is CASSFRGLAIDTQHF. In DNA, the CDR3 is TGTGCCAGCAGCTTTAGGGGTCTAGCGATAGATACGCAGCATTTT.

This clonotype has more than one count but fewer than ten. This chain connects TRBV28 to TRBJ1-5, with TRBD1 matching 8 bases. Germline V gene sequence: CDR1 MDHEN, CDR2 SYDVKM. Unmatched junction bases numbered 10, after V lost 6 bases and J lost 6 bases. This CDR3 is 15 amino acids long. The CDR3 loop is CASSPQGASGQPQHF. The DNA for the CDR3 is TGTGCCAGCAGCCCTCAGGGGGCTTCTGGTCAGCCCCAGCATTTT. Full variable domain (rest looked up from reference TRBV28 and TRBJ1-5): DVKVTQSSRYLVKRTGEKVFLECVQDMDHENMFWYRQDPGLGLRLIYFSYDVKMKEKGDIPEGYSVSREKKERFSLILESASTNQTSMYLCASSPQGASGQPQHFGDGTRLSIL.

Concerning this clonotype: Just one base apart from a much larger clone, this may be a read error. V gene TRBV28 combines with J gene TRBJ2-5; D might be TRBD1 or TRBD2, each matching 5 bases. Judging by the DNA end, TRBJ2-7 fits better; the J call may be wrong. The CDR3 is made up of 15 amino acids. The V gene's germline CDR1 is MDHEN and CDR2 SYDVKM. CDR3 sequence (DNA): TGTGCCAACAGTCCGGGGACGTTGAGCTCCTACGAGCAGTACTTC. Translating gives CANSPGTLSSYEQYF.

This clonotype was counted ten times or more. The chain links TRBV5-1 to TRBJ1-4; 7 positions agree with TRBD1. This CDR3 spans 14 amino acids. The V segment lost 4 bases and the J segment 5 bases; nucleotides outside the gene matches: 5. The germline V gene encodes CDR1 SGHRS and CDR2 YFSETQ. The chain's CDR3 is CASSPGTENEKLFF. The CDR3 nucleotides are TGCGCCAGCAGCCCAGGGACAGAGAATGAAAAACTGTTTTTT.

This sequence joins TRBV15 and TRBJ2-7; the D gene is possibly TRBD1 (5 bases). This CDR3 is 12 amino acids long. The germline CDR1 and CDR2 sequences are LNHNV and YYDKDF (reference sequence). Between the trimmed V and J ends, which lost 4 bases and 6 bases, there was a span of 10 bases. This chain's CDR3 is CATSIRTREQYF. In DNA form, the CDR3 reads TGTGCCACCAGCATCAGGACACGCGAGCAGTACTTC.

On this clonotype: A clone one base away is much larger, so this may be a read error. The V call is TRBV2, the J call TRBJ2-2; unclear D gene. CDR1 and CDR2 (germline): SNHLY, FYNNEI. The CDR3 spans 15 residues. CDR3 bases: TGTGCCAACAGTTTATTCGCTTCACCAACCGGGGAGCTGTTTTTT. Amino acids: CANSLFASPTGELFF.

The genes are TRBV28 and TRBJ1-1, with D possibly being TRBD1 (5 bases). Trimming removed 3 bases at V and 6 bases at J, with 14 bases between. The length of the CDR3 is 14 residues. CDR1 MDHEN and CDR2 SYDVKM come from the germline V gene. The CDR3 loop reads CASSFNWGVAEAFF. The DNA for the CDR3 is TGTGCCAGCAGTTTTAATTGGGGCGTTGCTGAAGCTTTCTTT.

This clonotype was observed at least ten times. The chain links TRBV6-6 to TRBJ2-3, with TRBD1 matching 7 bases. CDR1 and CDR2 (germline): MNHNY, SVGAGI (reference sequence). V dropped 2 bases and J dropped 2; count of bases not matched to a gene: 4. The CDR3 is 15 amino acids. CDR3 DNA sequence: TGTGCCAGCAGTTACGGGACAGCCCTCACAGATACGCAGTATTTT. It codes for CASSYGTALTDTQYF.

This sequence joins TRBV20-1 and TRBJ2-7, with a tentative D call TRBD1 (6 bases). Germline V CDR1 and CDR2: DFQATT, SNEGSKA (reference sequence). V shed 6 bases and J shed 0 bases, with 9 bases lying between them. The CDR3 covers 12 residues. The CDR3 reads CSAGGPSYEQYF. DNA of the CDR3: TGCAGTGCAGGGGGTCCCTCCTACGAGCAGTACTTC.

V and J are TRBV7-9 and TRBJ1-5; no definite D call. CDR1 is SEHNR and CDR2 is FQNEAQ in the germline V gene (reference sequence). There are 17 residues in the CDR3. Trimming stripped 6 bases from V and 7 bases from J, with 25 bases between. The CDR3 is CASSLKVWARSPQPQHF. In DNA, the CDR3 is TGTGCCAGCAGTTTAAAGGTCTGGGCAAGGTCTCCGCAGCCCCAGCATTTT.

The chain is built from TRBV6-5 and TRBJ1-5, with 8 bases that match TRBD1. This CDR3 has 15 residues. Germline-derived CDR1 and CDR2 are MNHEY and SVGAGI. V was clipped by 8 bases and J by 4 bases; unmatched bases: 10. This chain's CDR3 is CASAGTGQGNQPQHF. Written as DNA, the CDR3 is TGTGCCAGCGCCGGGACAGGCCAAGGAAATCAGCCCCAGCATTTT.

As for this clonotype: A much larger clone sits a single nucleotide away, making a read error possible. The V call is TRBV28, the J call TRBJ2-7, with D perhaps matching TRBD2 (6 bases). The V gene's germline CDR1 is MDHEN and CDR2 SYDVKM. The CDR3 length is 14 residues. CDR3 coding DNA: TGTGCCAGCAGTAAGACTAGTCCCTTCTACGAGCGGTACTTC. As protein: CASSKTSPFYERYF.

This clonotype was recorded at least ten times. The chain joins TRBV28 to TRBJ1-2, with D unresolved. In germline, CDR1 is MDHEN, CDR2 SYDVKM. V was shortened by 4 bases and J by 2 bases, with 11 bases between the two germline ends. CDR3 size: 14 residues. The CDR3 protein is CASSYVSGNYGYTF. CDR3 nucleotides: TGTGCCAGCAGTTATGTGTCAGGAAACTATGGCTACACCTTC.

In its sample, this clonotype was seen many times. This chain links TRBV20-1 with TRBJ1-1, with 10 bases that match TRBD1. CDR3 length: 14 amino acids. Looked up from germline, CDR1 is DFQATT and CDR2 is SNEGSKA (reference sequence). After removal of 3 bases from V and 0 bases from J, the junction contained 1 base not matched to a gene. DNA of the CDR3: TGCAGTGCTAGGACAGGGGGCTTGAACACTGAAGCTTTCTTT. Residues: CSARTGGLNTEAFF.

The rearrangement links TRBV10-3 to TRBJ1-2; 7 bases agree with TRBD1. The trim removed 7 bases at V and 0 bases at J, leaving 11 bases unmatched. CDR3 length: 16 amino acids. The germline V gene has CDR1 ENHRY and CDR2 SYGVKD. CDR3 region: CAIIPGQIYANYGYTF. The CDR3, as DNA: TGTGCCATCATCCCGGGACAGATCTACGCTAACTATGGCTACACCTTC.